One and the same sample provided the 13 T cell receptor beta chains below, sequenced in a study of vaccination and CD4 T cells after COVID-19. Their specific antigens are unknown. The Oncomine TCR Beta short-read assay was applied to DNA of cultured CD4+ T cells. TCRdb analysed the PCR reads with MiXCR anew, one entry per CDR3 protein. This sample has around 14,000 distinct CDR3 sequences, with around 56% found just once. Sample treatment: approximately nine-day PBMC culture with coronavirus spike peptide pools or control peptides (ViraFEST assay). The sequenced material came from CD4+ T cells from blood, cultured in vitro. These receptors originate from a human donor who had recovered from COVID-19.

The V call is TRBV28, the J call TRBJ1-1; D is unclear. The germline CDR1 and CDR2 sequences are MDHEN and SYDVKM. CDR3 length: 12 amino acids. V lost 6 bases and J 10 bases, leaving 15 bases between the germline ends. As DNA, the CDR3 is TGTGCCAGCAGCGTTACGGGGAGGAGAGCTTTCTTT. Amino acid sequence: CASSVTGRRAFF.

This chain connects TRBV20-1 to TRBJ2-7; D is unclear. CDR1 and CDR2 from the germline V gene are DFQATT and SNEGSKA (reference sequence). With 3 bases removed from V and 4 bases from J, the gap between germline ends came to 13 bases. The CDR3 runs 13 residues. CDR3 loop: CSASSRQDYEQYF. The CDR3 DNA follows: TGCAGTGCTAGTTCGCGGCAAGATTACGAGCAGTACTTC.

The chain links TRBV10-3 to TRBJ2-7; TRBD1 matches 10 bases. There are 12 residues in the CDR3. V was pared by 9 bases and J by 3 bases, with 2 bases of the junction left unmatched. Germline-derived CDR1 and CDR2 are ENHRY and SYGVKD. CDR3 bases: TGTGCCATACGGACAGGGGGCTACGAGCAGTACTTC. Translating it yields CAIRTGGYEQYF.

This rearrangement joins TRBV29-1 to TRBJ2-3; 7 nucleotides align to TRBD2. Germline-derived CDR1 and CDR2 are SQVTM and ANQGSEA. This CDR3 spans 15 amino acids. The junction had 6 bases not matched to a gene; V was cut back by 3 bases and J by 0 bases. As DNA, the CDR3 is TGCAGCGTTGATTTGGCTAGCGGTAGCACAGATACGCAGTATTTT. Amino acids: CSVDLASGSTDTQYF.

V and J are TRBV10-2 and TRBJ1-1; no clear D gene. This CDR3 is built from 13 residues. CDR1 WSHSY and CDR2 SAAADI come from the germline V gene. V was pared by 5 bases and J by 2 bases, with 9 bases between. CDR3 sequence: CASSTTGNTEAFF. CDR3 bases: TGCGCCAGCAGTACTACGGGTAACACTGAAGCTTTCTTT.

The chain is built from TRBV7-8 and TRBJ2-7; TRBD1 might be the D (6 bases). Per the germline V gene, CDR1 is SGHVS and CDR2 is FQNEAQ. The CDR3 runs to 15 residues. The V and J ends lost 5 bases and 3 bases respectively, with 17 bases between them. As DNA, the CDR3 is TGTGCCAGCAGCCGACAGGCAGTTACCTACTACGAGCAGTACTTC. It is translated as CASSRQAVTYYEQYF.

This clonotype was recorded only once. The CDR3 here is CASSPNRNTEAFF. In nucleotides, the CDR3 is TGTGCCAGCAGTCCTAACAGAAACACTGAAGCTTTCTTT. The V and J genes are TRBV3-1 and TRBJ1-1; D is uncertain. The ends were cut back, 6 bases at V and 2 bases at J, with 10 bases in the middle. The CDR3 loop spans 13 amino acids. The germline V gene has CDR1 LGHDT and CDR2 YNNKEL (reference sequence).

This chain joins TRBV7-2 and TRBJ1-4; 7 bases map to TRBD1. The CDR3 totals 11 residues. Unmatched junction bases numbered 3, after V lost 6 bases and J lost 11 bases. The V gene's germline CDR1 is SGHTA and CDR2 FQGNSA. CDR3 loop: CASRFRGKLFF. For the CDR3, the DNA is TGTGCCAGCAGGTTCAGGGGGAAACTGTTTTTT.

The CDR3: CASSLNQETQYF. In DNA, the CDR3 is TGCGCCAGCAGCTTAAACCAAGAGACCCAGTACTTC. V gene TRBV5-1 combines with J gene TRBJ2-5; D unclear. The CDR3 extends over 12 amino acids. Germline CDR1 reads SGHRS; CDR2 reads YFSETQ. Trimming pared 2 bases from V and 0 bases from J, leaving 2 bases between.

J is TRBJ1-2 and V is TRBV12-3 or TRBV12-4; no reliable D call. V lost 2 bases and J lost 1, with 2 bases in between. This CDR3 has 12 residues. The CDR3 sequence is CASSLHNYGYTF. CDR3 DNA: TGTGCCAGCAGTTTACATAACTATGGCTACACCTTC.

This clonotype is medium-sized (0.01 to 0.1%) in the sample. The V call is TRBV7-2, the J call TRBJ2-5; D possibly corresponds to TRBD2 (6 bases). The CDR3 loop spans 14 amino acids. Germline V gene sequence: CDR1 SGHTA, CDR2 FQGNSA. Trimming removed 3 bases at V and 4 bases at J, with 12 bases between. CDR3 region: CASSFGRGTETQYF. CDR3 DNA sequence: TGTGCCAGCAGCTTTGGGCGCGGGACAGAGACCCAGTACTTC.

CDR3 sequence reads: CSGSGTSFGTGELFF. CDR3 DNA: TGCAGTGGAAGTGGGACTAGCTTCGGGACCGGGGAGCTGTTTTTT. The chain uses TRBV20-1 and TRBJ2-2, with 9 nucleotides matching TRBD2. The germline V gene encodes CDR1 DFQATT and CDR2 SNEGSKA (reference sequence). The CDR3 spans 15 residues. With V trimmed by 7 bases and J by 5 bases, 11 bases remained unmatched.

This clonotype was seen a handful of times. CDR3 in DNA: TGCGCCAGCAGCTTAAGACCGGGACTAGCGGGAGTTGAGCAGTTCTTC. This translates into CASSLRPGLAGVEQFF. The chain is built from TRBV4-3 and TRBJ2-1, with 14 positions matching TRBD2. CDR1 LGHNA and CDR2 YSLEER come from the germline V gene. The CDR3 is made up of 16 amino acids. With V trimmed by 5 bases and J by 9 bases, 9 bases remained unmatched.